This passage covers 18 T cell receptor beta chains from one sample sequenced in a study of neurological immune-mediated disorders (dated by TCRdb to the late 2010s). Preparation of the library involved 5' RACE. The instrument was an Illumina HiSeq 2500. The public reads were reprocessed in TCRdb via fastp at Q25 and MiXCR, keeping in-frame beta chains. All rows with the same CDR3 protein become a single entry with the most common DNA and genes. Counted in this sample were about 66,000 distinct CDR3 sequences; 4.5% to 6% of them appeared once. About 2.2% of the sample is in the top ten clones. The sample comprised PBMCs. The receptor set was obtained from a woman in her 70s with multiple sclerosis.

This clonotype came up a few times. A much larger clone differs from this one at a single base, so this may be a read error. This chain uses TRBV28 with TRBJ2-1; the D is unclear. The germline CDR1 and CDR2 sequences are MDHEN and SYDVKM. CDR3 length equals 12 residues. The CDR3 DNA sequence: TGTGACATAGAAGGCCTCTACAATGAGCAGTTCTTC. This gives the protein CDIEGLYNEQFF.

At least ten counts were recorded for this clonotype. This chain connects TRBV5-6 to TRBJ1-2, with 11 bases identical to TRBD1. V shed 2 bases, J shed 5 bases, and the junction held 8 bases outside the gene matches. The CDR3 covers 16 residues. CDR1 is SGHDT and CDR2 is YYEEEE in the germline V gene. Written as DNA, the CDR3 is TGTGCCAGCAGCTTCAACCCCGGGACAGGGGGTTATGGCTACACCTTC. The encoded protein is CASSFNPGTGGYGYTF.

This clonotype was seen repeatedly, ten times or more. CDR3 DNA sequence: TGTGCCAGCAGTGACAGCGCTAGCTCCTACGAGCAGTACTTC. The encoded protein is CASSDSASSYEQYF. The chain is built from TRBV25-1 and TRBJ2-7; the D is unclear. The CDR3 is 14 residues long. Germline values: CDR1 MGHDK, CDR2 SYGVNS. V was shortened by 3 bases and J by 0 bases, with 9 bases between the two germline ends.

In this sample, this clonotype turned up many times. The J gene is TRBJ2-7, the V gene TRBV7-9; no reliable D call. The CDR3 has 15 residues. Between the trimmed V and J ends, which lost 6 bases and 3 bases, there was a span of 18 bases. Germline CDR1 and CDR2: SEHNR and FQNEAQ (reference sequence). The CDR3 sequence: CASSLSFPSLYEQYF. DNA of the CDR3: TGTGCCAGCAGTCTATCCTTCCCCTCCCTCTACGAGCAGTACTTC.

The sample holds many counts of this clonotype. The genes are TRBV27 and TRBJ2-5, with 7 bases matching TRBD1. Losses at the gene ends were 1 base for V and 2 bases for J; bases not matched to a gene: 1. The CDR3 has 14 amino acids. Germline V lookup: CDR1 MNHEY, CDR2 SMNVEV (reference sequence). The CDR3 DNA reads TGTGCCAGCAGTTTATTGGGACAGCAAGAGACCCAGTACTTC. It yields the protein CASSLLGQQETQYF.

This clonotype was observed many times. The chain has TRBV5-5 and TRBJ2-1; D ambiguous. V lost 1 base and J lost 0, with 11 bases in between. Germline CDR1 SGHKS, CDR2 YYEKEE (reference sequence). The CDR3 length is 16 residues. The CDR3 loop is CASSLLDESSYNEQFF. The CDR3 nucleotides read TGTGCCAGCAGCTTGTTGGACGAGAGCTCCTACAATGAGCAGTTCTTC.

The table lists this clonotype with many counts. V gene TRBV5-1 combines with J gene TRBJ2-5, with no clear D. The CDR3 extends over 13 amino acids. The germline CDR1 and CDR2 sequences are SGHRS and YFSETQ. The ends were cut back, 5 bases at V and 0 bases at J, with 8 bases in the middle. CDR3 sequence reads: CASSLPYQETQYF. The CDR3 DNA is TGCGCCAGCAGTTTACCGTACCAAGAGACCCAGTACTTC.

This clonotype was detected only a few times. A junction boundary mismatches the germline segment, possibly from a read error. The chain has TRBV20-1 and TRBJ2-3; 12 bases map to TRBD2. CDR1 and CDR2 from the germline V gene are DFQATT and SNEGSKA (reference sequence). The CDR3 sequence is 14 residues long. CDR3 in amino acids: CSVPGTSGSTLRNF. CDR3 in DNA: TGCAGTGTTCCCGGGACTAGCGGGTCGACATTAAGGAATTTT.

This clonotype was picked up a small number of times. V is TRBV7-9 and J is TRBJ1-2; the D gene is possibly TRBD1 (5 bases). The CDR3 runs to 13 residues. The germline CDR1 and CDR2 sequences are SEHNR and FQNEAQ (reference sequence). Trimming cost V 5 bases and J 7 bases, with 14 bases left between them. In nucleotides, the CDR3 is TGTGCCAGCAGCATATCCAGGGACTCTGGCTACACCTTC. Translation: CASSISRDSGYTF.

The rearrangement links TRBV7-8 to TRBJ2-7; 8 positions agree with TRBD2. Germline values: CDR1 SGHVS, CDR2 FQNEAQ. Trimming cost V 3 bases and J 4 bases; bases outside gene matches: 5. The CDR3 totals 14 residues. The CDR3 DNA reads TGTGCCAGCAGCTTTGTAGCGGGGCCTTACGAGCAGTACTTC. It is translated as CASSFVAGPYEQYF. The whole variable domain, filled in from reference TRBV7-8 and TRBJ2-7, reads GAGVSQSPRYKVAKRGQDVALRCDPISGHVSLFWYQQALGQGPEFLTYFQNEAQLDKSGLPSDRFFAERPEGSVSTLKIQRTQQEDSAVYLCASSFVAGPYEQYFGPGTRLTVT.

This clonotype was detected many times. The V call is TRBV2, the J call TRBJ1-1, with 7 bases identical to TRBD1. Trimming at V came to 6 bases and at J to 4 bases, leaving 8 bases not matched to a gene. The germline V gene has CDR1 SNHLY and CDR2 FYNNEI. This CDR3 comprises 14 residues. CDR3 region: CASRNRGLGTEAFF. The DNA of the CDR3 is TGTGCCAGCAGAAACAGGGGTTTGGGCACTGAAGCTTTCTTT.

This clonotype was seen many times. The chain uses TRBV25-1 and TRBJ1-2; D may be TRBD1 (6 bases). Germline assignment: CDR1 MGHDK and CDR2 SYGVNS. The V end was cut by 6 bases, the J end by 4 bases, with 21 bases between. The CDR3 sequence is 16 residues long. CDR3 bases: TGTGCCAGCAGACCCGGAGGGGGGAGTGGGCTCTATGGCTACACCTTC. Amino acids: CASRPGGGSGLYGYTF.

At least ten counts were recorded for this clonotype. V is TRBV6-6 and J is TRBJ1-2; no clear D. The germline gives CDR1 MNHNY, CDR2 SVGAGI (reference sequence). V dropped 5 bases and J dropped 4 bases, with 17 bases sitting between them. CDR3 size: 15 residues. The CDR3 protein is CASSPGFGGIYGYTF. The DNA for the CDR3 is TGTGCCAGCAGTCCTGGGTTCGGAGGTATCTATGGCTACACCTTC.

This clonotype turned up a few times. A read error is possible here, since a much larger clone lies one base away. The rearrangement uses TRBV6-6 and TRBJ2-1; no clear D. The CDR3 extends over 12 amino acids. Looked up from germline, CDR1 is MNHNY and CDR2 is SVGAGI (reference sequence). Trimming took 2 bases from V and 4 from J, leaving 3 bases between them. The CDR3 DNA sequence: TGTGCCAGCAGTTACGATTACAATGAGCAGTTCTTC. Translating it yields CASSYDYNEQFF.

This clonotype was detected many times. The rearrangement uses TRBV6-1 and TRBJ1-2, with 8 positions matching TRBD1. The CDR3 length is 15 residues. In germline, CDR1 is MNHNS, CDR2 SASEGT. J was trimmed by 2 bases and V by 4 bases; bases with no gene match: 6. The CDR3 here is CASSGGQGPNYGYTF. The CDR3 DNA follows: TGTGCCAGCAGTGGAGGACAGGGACCCAACTATGGCTACACCTTC.

This clonotype was seen many times. The gene calls are TRBV20-1 and TRBJ2-4; 12 nucleotides line up with TRBD2. This CDR3 is 16 amino acids long. Germline V CDR1 and CDR2: DFQATT, SNEGSKA (reference sequence). The V and J ends lost 0 bases and 3 bases, in that order; junction bases with no gene match: 3. The CDR3 coding sequence is TGCAGTGCTAGAGAAAGACTAGCGGGAGTCAAAAACATTCAGTACTTC. This codes for CSARERLAGVKNIQYF.

In regard to this clonotype: At one end, the junction sequence differs from germline, possibly due to a read error. This sequence joins TRBV20-1 and TRBJ2-1; perhaps TRBD2 as D (5 bases). From germline, CDR1 is DFQATT and CDR2 SNEGSKA (reference sequence). The CDR3 totals 15 residues. CDR3 nucleotides: TGCAGTGCTAACTATCCGGGAAAGAACAACAATGAGCAGTTCTTT. Protein: CSANYPGKNNNEQFF.

This clonotype was seen ten or more times. This chain connects TRBV7-2 to TRBJ2-7; 7 nucleotides align to TRBD1. The V gene end was trimmed by 1 base and the J gene end by 3 bases; junction bases not matched to a gene: 9. Germline V gene sequence: CDR1 SGHTA, CDR2 FQGNSA. The CDR3 loop spans 16 amino acids. CDR3 coding DNA: TGTGCCAGCAGCTTAGGCTCCGGGACAGATTTCTACGAGCAGTACTTC. Translating gives CASSLGSGTDFYEQYF.